This T cell receptor (beta chain) was profiled in a study of blood T cell repertoires in COVID-19. Study background: Samples representing acute and convalescent COVID-19 were sourced from the United States, Italy and Spain. PBMCs, B-cell-depleted T cells, or T cells were the source of the cDNA or gDNA that made up the material.

V lost 4 bases and J lost 0, with 17 bases in between. This CDR3 contains 16 residues. Per germline, CDR1 SGHNT and CDR2 YYREEE (reference sequence). Per the original methods: How many nucleated cells were present was estimated from reference gene primer amplification. Generated by immunoSEQ multiplex PCR, the TCRdb table keeps only in-frame clones and is missing some. V and J calls and clone size are those listed in that table; D and trimming were worked out from the DNA. This table holds 200,000 to 250,000 clones, about 81% found once. Enrolment of Seattle patients took place during active infection, and they were followed longitudinally.

The chain uses TRBV5-4 and TRBJ2-7; D possibly corresponds to TRBD2 (5 bases). Sequencing was performed on peripheral blood. This clonotype originated in a woman between 65 and 79 years old with COVID-19, enrolled during active disease. The DNA of the CDR3 is TGTGCCAGCAGCCGTTTAAGCGGTTATAACTCCTACGAGCAGTACTTC. It specifies CASSRLSGYNSYEQYF.